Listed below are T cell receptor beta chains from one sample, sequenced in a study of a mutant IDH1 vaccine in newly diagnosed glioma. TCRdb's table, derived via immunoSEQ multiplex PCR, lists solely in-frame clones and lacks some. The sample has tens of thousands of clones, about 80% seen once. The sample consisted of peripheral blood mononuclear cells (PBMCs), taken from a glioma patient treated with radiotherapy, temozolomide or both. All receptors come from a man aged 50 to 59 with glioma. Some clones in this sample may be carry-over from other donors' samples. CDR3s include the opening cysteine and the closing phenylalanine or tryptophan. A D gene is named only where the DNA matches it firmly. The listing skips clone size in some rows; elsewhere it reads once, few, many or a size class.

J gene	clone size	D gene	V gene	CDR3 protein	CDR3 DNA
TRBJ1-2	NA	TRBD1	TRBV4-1	CASSQDRDRDGYTF	TGCGCCAGCAGCCAAGACCGGGACAGGGATGGCTACACCTTC
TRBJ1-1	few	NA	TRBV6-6	CASSSPQGRGAEAFF	TGTGCCAGCAGCTCCCCCCAGGGCCGAGGCGCTGAAGCTTTCTTT
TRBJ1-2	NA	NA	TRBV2	CASSDNPDPLPTF	TGTGCCAGCAGTGATAATCCCGACCCCCTCCCTACCTTC
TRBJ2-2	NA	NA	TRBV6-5	CASTDPNTGELFF	TGTGCCAGCACCGATCCGAACACCGGGGAGCTGTTTTTT
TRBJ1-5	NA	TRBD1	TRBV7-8	CASSLDTGVGQPQHF	TGTGCCAGCAGCTTAGATACAGGGGTGGGTCAGCCCCAGCATTTT
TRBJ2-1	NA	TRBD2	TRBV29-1	CSAPSGGHSYNEQFF	TGCAGCGCACCTAGCGGGGGGCACTCCTACAATGAGCAGTTCTTC
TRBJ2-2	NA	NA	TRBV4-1	CASSQRQSARITGELFF	TGCGCCAGCAGCCAGCGACAGTCTGCGCGAATCACCGGGGAGCTGTTTTTT
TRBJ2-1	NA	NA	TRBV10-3	CAARPRDHNEQFF	TGTGCCGCGCGTCCCCGGGACCACAATGAGCAGTTCTTC
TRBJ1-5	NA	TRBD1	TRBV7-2	CASSLDRAGNQPQHF	TGTGCCAGCAGCCTCGACAGGGCTGGCAATCAGCCCCAGCATTTT
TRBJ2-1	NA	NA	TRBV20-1	CSSPRENEQFF	TGCAGTTCTCCCAGGGAGAATGAGCAGTTCTTC
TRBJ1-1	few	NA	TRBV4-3	CASSQDRSTEAFF	TGCGCCAGCAGCCAAGATCGTTCCACTGAAGCTTTCTTT
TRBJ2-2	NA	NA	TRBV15	CATSRGGTGELFF	TGTGCCACCAGCAGAGGAGGAACCGGGGAGCTGTTTTTT
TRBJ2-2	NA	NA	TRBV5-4	CASSLEWAGELFF	TGTGCCAGCAGCTTGGAGTGGGCCGGGGAGCTGTTTTTT
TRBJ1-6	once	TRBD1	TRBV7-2	CASSPGTESPLHF	TGTGCCAGCAGTCCAGGGACAGAGTCACCCCTCCACTTT
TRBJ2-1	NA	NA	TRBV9	CASSLLEGNEQFF	TGTGCCAGCAGTCTTCTGGAGGGCAATGAGCAGTTCTTC
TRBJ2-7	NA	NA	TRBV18	CASSPSDRNYEQYF	TGTGCCAGCTCGCCATCGGACAGAAACTACGAGCAGTACTTC
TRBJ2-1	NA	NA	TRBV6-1	CASSESYNEQFF	TGTGCCAGCAGTGAGTCCTACAATGAGCAGTTCTTC
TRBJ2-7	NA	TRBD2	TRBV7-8	CASRGTTFYEQYF	TGTGCCAGCCGGGGGACTACCTTTTACGAGCAGTACTTC
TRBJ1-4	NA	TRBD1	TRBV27	CASSPRQGLNEKLFF	TGTGCCAGCAGTCCGAGACAGGGCCTTAATGAAAAACTGTTTTTT
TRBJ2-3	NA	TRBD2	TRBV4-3	CASSQDPGERGSGTDTQYF	TGCGCCAGCAGCCAAGACCCCGGCGAGCGGGGGTCCGGCACAGATACGCAGTATTTT
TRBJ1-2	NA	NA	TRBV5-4	CASSLETALGGYTF	TGTGCCAGCAGCTTGGAGACCGCTTTGGGTGGCTACACCTTC
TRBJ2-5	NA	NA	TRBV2	CASADSLETQYF	TGTGCCTCGGCCGACAGTCTGGAGACCCAGTACTTC
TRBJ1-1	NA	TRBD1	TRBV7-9	CASSTGQGELSTEAFF	TGTGCCAGCAGCACCGGACAGGGCGAGCTGAGCACTGAAGCTTTCTTT
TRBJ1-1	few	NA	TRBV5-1	CASSLEVQLNTEAFF	TGCGCCAGCAGCTTGGAGGTACAGTTGAACACTGAAGCTTTCTTT
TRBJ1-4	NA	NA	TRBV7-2	CASSLSGRANEKLFF	TGTGCCAGCAGCCTCTCCGGGCGGGCTAATGAAAAACTGTTTTTT
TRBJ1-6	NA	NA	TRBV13	CASSYRDGHNSPLHF	TGTGCCAGCAGCTACCGGGACGGACATAATTCACCCCTCCACTTT
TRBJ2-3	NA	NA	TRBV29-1	CSAKGDTDTQYF	TGCAGCGCAAAGGGTGACACAGATACGCAGTATTTT
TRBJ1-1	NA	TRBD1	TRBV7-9	CASSLGTGNTEAFF	TGTGCCAGCAGCTTGGGGACAGGGAACACTGAAGCTTTCTTT
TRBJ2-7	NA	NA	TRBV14	CASSPISQTATPLSYEQYF	TGTGCCAGCAGCCCTATCTCCCAGACCGCGACCCCGCTCTCCTACGAGCAGTACTTC
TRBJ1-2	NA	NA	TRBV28	CASGTTLYGYTF	TGTGCCAGCGGGACTACTCTCTATGGCTACACCTTC
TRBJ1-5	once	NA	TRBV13	CASSLYGQPQHF	TGTGCCAGCAGCTTATATGGTCAGCCCCAGCATTTT
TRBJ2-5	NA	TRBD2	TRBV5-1	CASRGGGMGETQYF	TGCGCCAGCAGGGGCGGGGGAATGGGAGAGACCCAGTACTTC
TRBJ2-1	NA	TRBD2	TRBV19	CASRTGTSGTNEQFF	TGTGCCAGTAGAACCGGGACTAGCGGGACCAATGAGCAGTTCTTC
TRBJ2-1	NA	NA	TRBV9	CASSPDRMVDEQFF	TGTGCCAGCAGCCCCGACAGGATGGTGGATGAGCAGTTCTTC
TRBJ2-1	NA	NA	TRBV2	CASSEIGSGQNEQFF	TGTGCCAGCAGTGAAATCGGCTCGGGGCAGAATGAGCAGTTCTTC
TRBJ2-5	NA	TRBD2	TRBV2	CASWPGLAGEETQYF	TGTGCCAGCTGGCCGGGACTAGCGGGGGAGGAGACCCAGTACTTC
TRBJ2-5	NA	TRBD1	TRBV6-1	CASSLGGDRGETQYF	TGTGCCAGCAGTTTAGGGGGTGACAGGGGGGAGACCCAGTACTTC
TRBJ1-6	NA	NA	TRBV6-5	CASSYSTEGNSPLHF	TGTGCCAGCAGTTACTCCACGGAGGGAAATTCACCCCTCCACTTT
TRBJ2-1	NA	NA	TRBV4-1	CASSETGNEQFF	TGCGCCAGCAGCGAAACGGGGAATGAGCAGTTCTTC
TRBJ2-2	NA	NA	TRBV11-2	CASSPLGRNGGELFF	TGTGCCAGCAGCCCCCTCGGCAGAAATGGCGGGGAGCTGTTTTTT
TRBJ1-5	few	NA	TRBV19	CASSRGIQGPQHF	TGTGCCAGTAGTCGCGGGATTCAGGGGCCCCAGCATTTT
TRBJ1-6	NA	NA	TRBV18	CASSPLGIDNSPLHF	TGTGCCAGCTCACCACTCGGGATCGATAATTCACCCCTCCACTTT
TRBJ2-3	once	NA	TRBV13	CASSALEDTQYF	TGTGCCAGCAGCGCTCTTGAAGATACGCAGTATTTT
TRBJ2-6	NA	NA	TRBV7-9	CASSFGEHGANVLTF	TGTGCCAGCAGCTTTGGGGAGCACGGGGCCAACGTCCTGACTTTC
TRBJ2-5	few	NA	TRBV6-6	CASSYRDGETQYF	TGTGCCAGCAGTTACAGGGACGGGGAGACCCAGTACTTC
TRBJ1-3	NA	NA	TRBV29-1	CSVVRGGDTIYF	TGCAGCGTTGTGCGCGGAGGAGACACCATATATTTT
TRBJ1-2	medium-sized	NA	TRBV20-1	CSASLGYGYTF	TGCAGTGCTAGCTTGGGGTATGGCTACACCTTC
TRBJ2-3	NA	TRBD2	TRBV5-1	CASSLPGRGADTQYF	TGCGCCAGCAGCTTACCGGGACGGGGGGCAGATACGCAGTATTTT
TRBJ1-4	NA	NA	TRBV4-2	CASSEGGGGEKLFF	TGTGCCAGCAGCGAAGGCGGCGGAGGAGAAAAACTGTTTTTT
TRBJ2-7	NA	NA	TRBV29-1	CSVEGLQGREQYF	TGCAGCGTTGAGGGCTTACAGGGTCGCGAGCAGTACTTC
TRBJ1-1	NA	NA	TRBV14	CASSPAGNTEAFF	TGTGCCAGCAGCCCGGCAGGTAACACTGAAGCTTTCTTT
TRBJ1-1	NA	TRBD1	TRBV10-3	CAISGHQGQSNTEAFF	TGTGCCATCAGCGGCCATCAGGGACAGTCCAACACTGAAGCTTTCTTT